Listed below are T cell receptor beta chains from one sample, sequenced in a study of T-cell memory formation after mild COVID-19. A single record per CDR3 protein comes from TCRdb applying MiXCR to the 5' RACE reads. The table lists roughly 180,000 distinct CDR3 sequences, 11% of them singletons, with 3.5% to 4% in the top ten. The specimen sequenced was PBMCs or a T cell subset sorted from them (not recorded which). These receptors originate from a man aged 18 to 30 who had mild COVID-19 (a few samples of this study predate the infection). Cell type and time point are not known. Both conserved end residues are part of each CDR3. A row's size may be missing; if present it is once, few, many or a size class.

>NA|TRBJ2-5|TRBV7-6
CASSFTSGGEETQYF
>NA|TRBJ2-1|TRBV28
CASRSGTKNEQFF
>few|TRBJ1-3|TRBV20-1
CSAREPREGNTIYF
>NA|TRBJ1-1|TRBV4-3
CASSQDSQGYTEAFF
>few|TRBJ1-3|TRBV5-1
CASSFGTSGNTIYF
>NA|TRBJ1-2|TRBV5-1
CASSLEGGTRYTF
>few|TRBJ2-2|TRBV11-3
CASSFRGTGELFF
>few|TRBJ2-1|TRBV27
CASRNTGGRPLNNEQFF
>few|TRBJ1-4|TRBV5-1
CASSLRGVTNEKLFF
>few|TRBJ2-3|TRBV12-3/TRBV12-4
CASSFAAGVGTDTQYF
>NA|TRBJ1-5|TRBV3-1
CASSQAAGPQHF
>many|TRBJ2-7|TRBV3-1
CASSQEWTSVEQYF
>few|TRBJ1-6|TRBV12-3/TRBV12-4
CASSFGRGSLWNSPLHF
>NA|TRBJ1-2|TRBV7-2
CASSSLAGRDYGYTF
>NA|TRBJ1-2|TRBV29-1
CSAGLASLF
>few|TRBJ2-3|TRBV12-3/TRBV12-4
CASRFSGGANTQYF